This T cell receptor beta chain was recorded in a study of CD8+CD57+ T cells in acquired aplastic anemia. At the level of the study: Across the sorted CD4+ and CD8+ cells, DNA amounts averaged 3.2 ug. Healthy-donor CD4+ cells averaged roughly 11 million reads.

Study results and limitations: CD8+ Simpson's diversity in patients was not significantly different from that in controls. Patients and controls shared nearly 30 CD8+ CDR3 sequences, highly expressed in patients.

TCR beta VDJ and CDR3 profiles were obtained from a genomic DNA template. TCRdb reprocessed the reads via MiXCR and lists one record per CDR3 protein. The data show about 81,000 distinct CDR3 sequences, with around 44% seen just once and approximately 70% held by the top ten. This clonotype has only a few counts. Antigen: not known. Germline V gene lookup returns CDR1 MNHEY and CDR2 SMNVEV (reference sequence). V was pared by 0 bases and J by 2 bases, with 5 bases between. The CDR3 totals 13 residues. This chain connects TRBV27 to TRBJ2-7; D ambiguous. Sequences were obtained from sorted CD4+, CD8+, or CD8+CD57+ T cells (not recorded which) from PBMCs. This receptor was obtained from a human donor in good health, serving as a control. CDR3 in DNA: TGTGCCAGCAGTTTATCGAGCCCCTACGAGCAGTACTTC. Its protein is CASSLSSPYEQYF.